These 30 T cell receptor beta chains came from one sample sequenced in a study of blood T cells in healthy people across ages. A second about 7 to 11 cycle PCR used barcoded and J-beta primers. TCRdb fed the 5' RACE reads into MiXCR, producing one record per CDR3 protein. The data show 550,000 to 750,000 distinct CDR3 sequences, roughly 20% seen once. What was sequenced was blood. The receptor source for this set is a man aged 65 to 79 in good health.

This clonotype was detected many times. At one end the junction does not follow the germline gene, possibly because of a read error. V gene TRBV5-1 combines with J gene TRBJ2-2; D uncertain. CDR3 length equals 15 residues. Germline CDR1 reads SGHRS; CDR2 reads YFSETQ. CDR3 in DNA: TGTGCCAGCAGCTTGACTGGCTCCAATACCGGGGAGCTGTTTTTT. Protein sequence: CASSLTGSNTGELFF.

This clonotype was seen just once. This chain links TRBV5-1 with TRBJ1-3; D might be TRBD1 (6 bases). The CDR3 is 15 residues long. The V gene's germline CDR1 is SGHRS and CDR2 YFSETQ. Trimming cost V 4 bases and J 4 bases, with 15 bases left between them. The CDR3 sequence is CASSIQTGFGNTIYF. DNA for the CDR3: TGCGCCAGCAGCATACAGACAGGCTTCGGAAACACCATATATTTT.

This rearrangement joins TRBV10-1 to TRBJ2-2; no definite D call. Germline V CDR1 and CDR2: WNHNN, SYGVQD (reference sequence). This CDR3 is built from 13 residues. V shed 4 bases and J shed 7 bases, with 10 bases lying between them. The CDR3 here is CASSVGLLGELFF. In nucleotides, the CDR3 is TGCGCCAGCAGTGTGGGTCTCCTCGGGGAGCTGTTTTTT.

This clonotype appeared a few times. This chain joins TRBV20-1 and TRBJ2-1; 9 nucleotides match TRBD2. The V gene end was trimmed by 5 bases and the J gene end by 8 bases; junction bases not matched to a gene: 10. The CDR3 totals 14 residues. Germline V gives CDR1 DFQATT, CDR2 SNEGSKA (reference sequence). Here the CDR3 reads CSALRASGNHEQFF. CDR3 DNA: TGCAGTGCTCTAAGGGCTAGCGGGAACCATGAGCAGTTCTTC.

This clonotype was observed a handful of times. The gene calls are TRBV2 and TRBJ2-1; no definite D call. The V gene's germline CDR1 is SNHLY and CDR2 FYNNEI. CDR3 size: 13 residues. Trimming took 4 bases from V and 4 from J, leaving 8 bases between them. This chain's CDR3 is CASSGYRYNEQFF. In DNA, the CDR3 is TGTGCCAGCAGTGGGTACAGATACAATGAGCAGTTCTTC.

This clonotype has a handful of counts. The chain is built from TRBV6-6 and TRBJ2-7; D is perhaps TRBD1 (6 bases). In germline, CDR1 is MNHNY, CDR2 SVGAGI (reference sequence). The V gene lost 4 bases and the J gene lost 2 bases, with 15 bases spanning the gap. The CDR3 extends over 15 amino acids. The CDR3 loop reads CASSWVARGPYEQYF. DNA for the CDR3: TGTGCCAGCAGTTGGGTGGCCAGGGGACCCTACGAGCAGTACTTC.

This sequence joins TRBV5-1 and TRBJ2-1, with TRBD2 matching 12 bases. V lost 4 bases and J lost 8; bases outside the gene matches: 10. Germline loops: CDR1 SGHRS, CDR2 YFSETQ. This CDR3 comprises 16 residues. CDR3: CASSPSLAGGPYEQFF. CDR3 coding DNA: TGCGCCAGCAGCCCCTCCCTAGCGGGAGGGCCTTATGAGCAGTTCTTC. Full variable domain (remainder filled in from reference TRBV5-1 and TRBJ2-1): KAGVTQTPRYLIKTRGQQVTLSCSPISGHRSVSWYQQTPGQGLQFLFEYFSETQRNKGNFPGRFSGRQFSNSRSEMNVSTLELGDSALYLCASSPSLAGGPYEQFFGPGTRLTVL.

This clonotype has a handful of counts. A read error is likely, as this CDR3 ends without the conserved phenylalanine or tryptophan. The genes are TRBV28 and TRBJ1-4; a possible D gene is TRBD1 (6 bases). Per germline, CDR1 MDHEN and CDR2 SYDVKM. This CDR3 is 11 amino acids long. With 10 bases removed from V and 8 bases from J, the gap between germline ends came to 11 bases. In nucleotides, the CDR3 is TGTGCCACTTCAGGGGTGGAAAAACTGTTTTCT. Translation: CATSGVEKLFS.

CDR3 DNA sequence: TGTGCCAGCAGCGTTCAGGGGCACTATGGCTACACCTTC. Its protein is CASSVQGHYGYTF. V and J are TRBV9 and TRBJ1-2, with a weak D call TRBD1 (6 bases). Germline CDR1 is SGDLS and CDR2 is YYNGEE. The CDR3 loop spans 13 amino acids. Trimming took off 2 bases at V and 3 bases at J, with 8 bases between the two ends.

This clonotype occurred a few times. The chain uses TRBV20-1 and TRBJ2-5; D not certain. The last part of the DNA fits TRBJ2-7 better; the J call may be wrong. CDR1 is DFQATT, CDR2 SNEGSKA, per germline (reference sequence). The CDR3 covers 12 residues. CDR3 sequence reads: CSARLQSYEQYF. The CDR3 nucleotides read TGCAGTGCTAGACTGCAGTCCTACGAGCAGTACTTC.

This clonotype has more than one count but fewer than ten. This rearrangement joins TRBV20-1 to TRBJ2-5, with 12 bases lining up with TRBD2. The tail of the sequence fits TRBJ2-1 better, so the J call may be wrong. The germline gives CDR1 DFQATT, CDR2 SNEGSKA (reference sequence). This CDR3 has 15 amino acids. DNA for the CDR3: TGCAGTGCTTTCGGACTAGCGGGAAACCGAAATGAGCAGTTCTTC. As protein: CSAFGLAGNRNEQFF.

This clonotype was detected a few times. J is TRBJ1-2 and V is TRBV7-2; D not certain. Germline lookup yields CDR1 SGHTA and CDR2 FQGNSA. The CDR3 contains 16 residues. Trimming cost V 0 bases and J 3 bases, with 14 bases left between them. DNA of the CDR3: TGTGCCAGCAGCTTAGCACCCATAAGAAGGGACTATGGCTACACCTTC. Its translation is CASSLAPIRRDYGYTF.

This chain links TRBV12-3 or TRBV12-4 with TRBJ2-2; TRBD1 is a possible D gene (5 bases). Trimming cost V 5 bases and J 6 bases, with 13 bases left between them. The CDR3 spans 14 residues. CDR3 sequence: CASSPGKGSGELFF. The CDR3, as DNA: TGTGCCAGCAGTCCTGGGAAGGGGTCCGGGGAGCTGTTTTTT.

This clonotype has just a few counts. The genes are TRBV5-1 and TRBJ2-1; TRBD2 matches at 12 bases. The V and J ends lost 5 bases and 4 bases, in that order; junction bases with no gene match: 4. Germline assignment: CDR1 SGHRS and CDR2 YFSETQ. The CDR3 is 15 amino acids. The CDR3 DNA is TGCGCCAGCAGGCTGACTAGCGGGAGTTACAATGAGCAGTTCTTC. This sequence encodes CASRLTSGSYNEQFF.

This chain's CDR3 is CSATDYRQHRPYEQYF. CDR3 sequence (DNA): TGCAGTGCTACTGATTACCGACAACACCGTCCCTACGAGCAGTACTTC. The chain couples TRBV20-1 to TRBJ2-7; the D is unclear. CDR1 is DFQATT, CDR2 SNEGSKA, per germline (reference sequence). This CDR3 comprises 16 residues. V was cut by 4 bases and J by 2 bases, with 21 bases left in between.

The chain employs TRBV3-1 and TRBJ2-5; TRBD2 matches at 12 bases. The better agreement between TRBJ2-1 and the DNA end casts doubt on the J call. The CDR3 contains 16 residues. Germline V gene data show CDR1 as LGHDT and CDR2 as YNNKEL (reference sequence). This chain's CDR3 is CASSQERLAGVREQFF. The CDR3, as DNA: TGTGCCAGCAGCCAAGAACGACTAGCGGGAGTTCGTGAGCAGTTCTTC.

Of note for this clonotype: An end of the junction differs from the germline gene, which may be a read error. The chain is built from TRBV20-1 and TRBJ2-7, with 10 nucleotides matching TRBD2. The CDR3 contains 14 residues. Germline CDR1 DFQATT, CDR2 SNEGSKA (reference sequence). The CDR3 region has the DNA TGCAATGCTAGTCAGCGGGAGGGCCGGTACGAGCAGTACTTC. This sequence encodes CNASQREGRYEQYF.

This clonotype was seen many times. J is TRBJ2-5 and V is TRBV18; 7 bases agree with TRBD1. This CDR3 has 13 residues. Germline CDR1 KGHSH, CDR2 LQKENI. Trimming at V came to 4 bases and at J to 5 bases, leaving 4 bases not matched to a gene. CDR3: CASSRDSRETQYF. The CDR3 coding sequence is TGTGCCAGCTCACGGGACAGTCGGGAGACCCAGTACTTC.

This clonotype turned up a few times. The chain couples TRBV10-3 to TRBJ2-2; D unresolved. CDR1 ENHRY and CDR2 SYGVKD come from the germline V gene. Trimming left V 3 bases short and J 1 base short, with 9 bases between. This CDR3 spans 15 amino acids. Here the CDR3 DNA reads TGTGCCATCAGTGACCCAGCCCGGAACACCGGGGAGCTGTTTTTT. Amino acid sequence: CAISDPARNTGELFF.

The chain employs TRBV27 and TRBJ2-5, with 15 bases aligning to TRBD2. The DNA end is more similar to TRBJ2-1, so the J call may be wrong. Germline V CDR1 and CDR2: MNHEY, SMNVEV (reference sequence). This CDR3 has 14 amino acids. The CDR3 region has the DNA TGTGCCAGCAGTCCCGGACTAGCGGGGGGGAAGCAGTTCTTC. Protein: CASSPGLAGGKQFF.

The gene calls are TRBV12-5 and TRBJ2-3; D possibly corresponds to TRBD1 (6 bases). Trimming removed 0 bases at V and 2 bases at J, with 9 bases between. This CDR3 region has 15 residues. Germline V gene sequence: CDR1 LGHNT, CDR2 FRNRAP. The CDR3, as DNA: TGTGCTAGTGGTTTGGTAGGACAGACCACAGATACGCAGTATTTT. Its translation: CASGLVGQTTDTQYF.

This clonotype was observed a few times. The chain employs TRBV27 and TRBJ1-4; 8 bases map to TRBD1. The CDR3 sequence is 16 residues long. The V and J ends lost 5 bases and 8 bases, in that order; junction bases with no gene match: 13. Germline-derived CDR1 and CDR2 are MNHEY and SMNVEV (reference sequence). This chain's CDR3 is CASSPIKDRVYEKLFF. The CDR3 DNA reads as TGTGCCAGCAGTCCTATTAAGGACAGGGTTTACGAAAAACTGTTTTTT.

A few counts support this clonotype. The J gene is TRBJ1-6, the V gene TRBV6-1; the match to TRBD1 covers 8 bases. CDR1 and CDR2 from the germline V gene are MNHNS and SASEGT. The junction had 6 bases not matched to a gene; V was cut back by 8 bases and J by 0 bases. CDR3 length: 16 residues. CDR3 DNA sequence: TGTGCCAGCGGTCAGGGGGCGAGCTCCTATAATTCACCCCTCCACTTT. Protein product: CASGQGASSYNSPLHF.

The chain employs TRBV5-1 and TRBJ1-2, with D unclear. Germline V CDR1 and CDR2: SGHRS, YFSETQ. The CDR3 has 15 amino acids. Trimming left V 0 bases short and J 3 bases short, with 12 bases between. The chain's CDR3 is CASSLAPGLHYGYTF. Written as DNA, the CDR3 is TGCGCCAGCAGCTTGGCCCCAGGACTTCACTATGGCTACACCTTC.

This clonotype was detected only once. J is TRBJ2-5 and V is TRBV7-8; D not certain. This CDR3 is 16 amino acids long. V was cut by 5 bases and J by 1 base, with 17 bases left in between. Germline CDR1 is SGHVS and CDR2 is FQNEAQ. CDR3 sequence reads: CASSPRVQDSQETQYF. Written as DNA, the CDR3 is TGTGCCAGCAGCCCCCGGGTACAAGATAGCCAAGAGACCCAGTACTTC.

The J gene is TRBJ2-1, the V gene TRBV29-1; weak D call: TRBD1 (5 bases). Germline lookup yields CDR1 SQVTM and CDR2 ANQGSEA. Trimming took off 7 bases at V and 1 base at J, with 11 bases between the two ends. This CDR3 region has 13 residues. Here the CDR3 DNA reads TGCAGCGGGGGCCTTGAATCCTACAATGAGCAGTTCTTC. Its protein product is CSGGLESYNEQFF.

This clonotype has ten or more counts. J is TRBJ2-1 and V is TRBV7-8, with D perhaps being TRBD1 or TRBD2 (5 bases each). V lost 4 bases and J lost 2, with 24 bases in between. This CDR3 comprises 19 residues. From germline, CDR1 is SGHVS and CDR2 FQNEAQ. CDR3 DNA sequence: TGTGCCAGCAGCTCCTCGGGGCGTCTTCCTATTTCTACCTACAATGAGCAGTTCTTC. It is translated as CASSSSGRLPISTYNEQFF.

This clonotype was recorded a few times. This chain links TRBV6-2 or TRBV6-3 with TRBJ2-5; D not certain. Germline CDR1 and CDR2: MNHEY and SVGEGT. V gave up 0 bases and J gave up 3 bases, with 8 bases separating them. The CDR3 consists of 14 residues. CDR3 bases: TGTGCCAGCAGTTACTCGTCGTCCGAAGAGACCCAGTACTTC. This encodes CASSYSSSEETQYF.

This chain links TRBV28 with TRBJ2-2; TRBD2 matches 16 bases. The CDR3 totals 18 residues. With V trimmed by 7 bases and J by 0 bases, 5 bases remained unmatched. Germline V CDR1 and CDR2: MDHEN, SYDVKM. CDR3 nucleotides: TGTGCCAGCACTACCGGGACTAGCGGGAGGGCGAACACCGGGGAGCTGTTTTTT. It specifies CASTTGTSGRANTGELFF.

CDR3 sequence reads: CASSLYTETEAFF. Here the CDR3 DNA reads TGTGCCAGCAGTTTATACACAGAGACTGAAGCTTTCTTT. The chain carries TRBV7-3 and TRBJ1-1; D remains ambiguous. CDR1 and CDR2 (germline): SGHTA, FQGTGA. V lost 6 bases and J lost 5, with 13 bases in between. The CDR3 has 13 residues. Full variable domain (rest looked up from reference TRBV7-3 and TRBJ1-1): GAGVSQTPSNKVTEKGKYVELRCDPISGHTALYWYRQSLGQGPEFLIYFQGTGAADDSGLPNDRFFAVRPEGSVSTLKIQRTERGDSAVYLCASSLYTETEAFFGQGTRLTVV.